The 30 T cell receptor beta chains reported below all come from one sample, sequenced in a study of cytotoxic CD8 clonotypes in ibrutinib-treated CLL. Data came from immunoSEQ multiplex PCR; TCRdb stores just in-frame clones and leaves some out. The sample yields approximately 340,000 clones, 67% seen once. Source: PBMCs, taken after 36 months of ibrutinib treatment. The receptors come from a human donor with chronic lymphocytic leukemia.

This rearrangement joins TRBV9 to TRBJ2-7, with a possible D match to TRBD2 (6 bases). Germline V lookup: CDR1 SGDLS, CDR2 YYNGEE. The CDR3 totals 13 residues. Trimming removed 4 bases at V and 4 bases at J, with 12 bases between. The CDR3: CASSSREKYEQYF. CDR3 in DNA: TGTGCCAGCAGCTCACGGGAGAAGTACGAGCAGTACTTC.

The chain links TRBV11-2 to TRBJ1-5; no clear D gene. V lost 1 base and J lost 3, with 16 bases in between. The CDR3 loop spans 17 amino acids. CDR1 is SGHAT and CDR2 is FQNNGV in the germline V gene. The CDR3 bases are TGTGCCAGCAGCTTAGGGATCAAGGGCCCAATCAATCAGCCCCAGCATTTT. Amino acids: CASSLGIKGPINQPQHF.

The CDR3 loop is CASSQDPDLGSYNEQFF. DNA for the CDR3: TGCGCCAGCAGCCAAGATCCGGACCTGGGGTCCTACAATGAGCAGTTCTTC. The chain combines TRBV4-3 with TRBJ2-1; no firm D call. CDR3 size: 17 residues. Germline assignment: CDR1 LGHNA and CDR2 YSLEER. V dropped 0 bases and J dropped 1 base, with 13 bases sitting between them.

This chain joins TRBV9 and TRBJ2-1; 8 positions match TRBD2. The CDR3 sequence is 15 residues long. Germline CDR1 reads SGDLS; CDR2 reads YYNGEE. Trimming at V came to 5 bases and at J to 0 bases, leaving 4 bases not matched to a gene. CDR3: CASSETSVSYNEQFF. The CDR3 DNA reads as TGTGCCAGCAGTGAGACTAGCGTCTCCTACAATGAGCAGTTCTTC.

The CDR3 here is CASSLAQLSEQFF. In DNA, the CDR3 is TGTGCCAGCAGCTTAGCTCAGCTTAGTGAGCAGTTCTTC. V gene TRBV7-2 combines with J gene TRBJ2-1, with D unclear. This CDR3 comprises 13 residues. The V and J ends lost 0 bases and 9 bases respectively, with 9 bases between them. The germline V gene has CDR1 SGHTA and CDR2 FQGNSA.

The rearrangement links TRBV4-1 to TRBJ2-2; tentative D call: TRBD1 (6 bases). CDR1 and CDR2 from the germline V gene are MGHRA and YSYEKL. The CDR3 has 15 residues. Trimming left V 1 base short and J 1 base short, with 7 bases between. CDR3 region: CASSQARGNTGELFF. DNA for the CDR3: TGCGCCAGCAGCCAAGCCAGGGGGAACACCGGGGAGCTGTTTTTT.

The chain joins TRBV11-2 to TRBJ2-5; D is ambiguous. This CDR3 spans 11 amino acids. Trimming cost V 2 bases and J 9 bases, with 7 bases left between them. Germline CDR1 reads SGHAT; CDR2 reads FQNNGV. This chain's CDR3 is CASSLTAAQYF. Written as DNA, the CDR3 is TGTGCCAGCAGCTTAACGGCGGCCCAGTACTTC. Using reference TRBV11-2 and TRBJ2-5 for the parts outside the CDR3, the full variable domain is EAGVAQSPRYKIIEKRQSVAFWCNPISGHATLYWYQQILGQGPKLLIQFQNNGVVDDSQLPKDRFSAERLKGVDSTLKIQPAKLEDSAVYLCASSLTAAQYFGPGTRLLVL.

This clone was seen only once. The V and J genes are TRBV7-3 and TRBJ2-7; D ambiguous. Germline values: CDR1 SGHTA, CDR2 FQGTGA. The CDR3 sequence is 16 residues long. Deletions cut 2 bases from V and 2 bases from J, with 16 bases between. The CDR3 loop reads CASSLLPRRRPYEQYF. CDR3 DNA sequence: TGTGCCAGCAGCTTACTGCCGCGACGCCGGCCCTACGAGCAGTACTTC.

The gene calls are TRBV7-9 and TRBJ1-2; D may be TRBD1 (5 bases). The germline V and J ends were trimmed by 5 bases and 4 bases, with 8 bases remaining between them. Germline values: CDR1 SEHNR, CDR2 FQNEAQ (reference sequence). The CDR3 totals 12 residues. The CDR3, as DNA: TGTGCCAGCAGCGAAGACAGCTATGGCTACACCTTC. This sequence encodes CASSEDSYGYTF.

This chain connects TRBV27 to TRBJ2-5; TRBD1 matches at 7 bases. The germline gives CDR1 MNHEY, CDR2 SMNVEV (reference sequence). V dropped 5 bases and J dropped 1; count of bases not matched to a gene: 4. This CDR3 is built from 14 residues. The CDR3 coding sequence is TGTGCCAGCAGTAAGTGGACAGGCCAAGAGACCCAGTACTTC. Translation gives CASSKWTGQETQYF.

This rearrangement joins TRBV5-7 to TRBJ1-1; 8 bases are shared with TRBD1. TRBV5-7 is classed as an ORF, of uncertain function. There are 14 residues in the CDR3. V shed 5 bases, J shed 1 base, and the junction held 4 bases outside the gene matches. For the CDR3, the DNA is TGTGCCAGCAGGTCCGGGACAGGGAACACTGAAGCTTTCTTT. Translated, it gives CASRSGTGNTEAFF.

The V gene is TRBV7-9, the J gene TRBJ2-3, with TRBD2 matching over 10 bases. CDR1 and CDR2 from the germline V gene are SEHNR and FQNEAQ (reference sequence). The CDR3 covers 15 residues. With V trimmed by 3 bases and J by 6 bases, 6 bases remained unmatched. The CDR3 spells CASSFPSGRGDTQYF. The DNA of the CDR3 is TGTGCCAGCAGCTTCCCTAGCGGGAGAGGGGATACGCAGTATTTT. The full variable domain, with the rest looked up from reference TRBV7-9 and TRBJ2-3, is DTGVSQNPRHKITKRGQNVTFRCDPISEHNRLYWYRQTLGQGPEFLTYFQNEAQLEKSRLLSDRFSAERPKGSFSTLEIQRTEQGDSAMYLCASSFPSGRGDTQYFGPGTRLTVL.

This clone came up a few times. This chain links TRBV2 with TRBJ1-3; D is unresolved. Germline V CDR1 and CDR2: SNHLY, FYNNEI. Deletions cut 5 bases from V and 4 bases from J, with 9 bases between. The CDR3 length is 13 residues. The CDR3 loop is CASSRSGGNTIYF. The CDR3 bases are TGTGCCAGCAGTCGATCGGGGGGAAACACCATATATTTT.

This clone was observed a few times. The chain employs TRBV6-5 and TRBJ2-7, with D perhaps matching TRBD1 or TRBD2 (6 bases each). CDR1 is MNHEY and CDR2 is SVGAGI in the germline V gene. Between the trimmed V and J ends, which lost 6 bases and 3 bases, there was a span of 18 bases. CDR3 length equals 15 residues. The CDR3 reads CASRRGTGTFYEQYF. The CDR3 DNA follows: TGTGCCAGCAGACGCGGGACTGGGACATTCTACGAGCAGTACTTC.

This clone was seen a few times. This chain connects TRBV2 to TRBJ2-5, with TRBD1 matching 9 bases. V lost 6 bases, J lost 2 bases, and 10 bases stayed unmatched. The CDR3 runs 16 residues. Germline V gene sequence: CDR1 SNHLY, CDR2 FYNNEI. The CDR3 loop reads CASRAEGTGTQETQYF. The CDR3 coding sequence is TGTGCCAGCAGGGCGGAGGGGACAGGGACTCAAGAGACCCAGTACTTC.

This clone was counted once. This chain links TRBV2 with TRBJ1-5, with D perhaps matching TRBD1 (6 bases). CDR3 length equals 13 residues. CDR1 and CDR2 (germline): SNHLY, FYNNEI. The ends were cut back, 7 bases at V and 7 bases at J, with 14 bases in the middle. CDR3 protein: CASTTGFFQPQHF. CDR3 DNA: TGTGCCAGCACCACAGGGTTCTTCCAGCCCCAGCATTTT. Full variable domain (outside the CDR3, taken from reference TRBV2 and TRBJ1-5): EPEVTQTPSHQVTQMGQEVILRCVPISNHLYFYWYRQILGQKVEFLVSFYNNEISEKSEIFDDQFSVERPDGSNFTLKIRSTKLEDSAMYFCASTTGFFQPQHFGDGTRLSIL.

The chain carries TRBV7-2 and TRBJ2-2; possible D gene TRBD2, 6 bases. Germline V lookup: CDR1 SGHTA, CDR2 FQGNSA. The V gene lost 5 bases and the J gene lost 4 bases, with 14 bases spanning the gap. The CDR3 runs 15 residues. DNA for the CDR3: TGTGCCAGCAGCCACTGGAGGGACCGCACCGGGGAGCTGTTTTTT. Translating it yields CASSHWRDRTGELFF.

This chain links TRBV19 with TRBJ1-2; D gene uncertain. Between the trimmed V and J ends, which lost 7 bases and 1 base, there was a span of 16 bases. CDR1 LNHDA and CDR2 SQIVND come from the germline V gene (reference sequence). This CDR3 has 15 residues. CDR3 DNA sequence: TGTGCCAGTACTGAACTGGGCCTAGATAACTATGGCTACACCTTC. It codes for CASTELGLDNYGYTF.

CDR3: CSVADPNYGYTF. In DNA form, the CDR3 reads TGCAGCGTTGCGGACCCTAACTATGGCTACACCTTC. V and J are TRBV29-1 and TRBJ1-2; D is uncertain. The V end lost 4 bases, the J end lost 0 bases, and 6 bases lay between the germline ends. The CDR3 covers 12 residues. CDR1 and CDR2 (germline): SQVTM, ANQGSEA.

V usage is TRBV5-1 and J usage is TRBJ1-1, with a weak D call TRBD1 (5 bases). CDR1 and CDR2 from the germline V gene are SGHRS and YFSETQ. The CDR3 loop spans 15 amino acids. V lost 0 bases to trimming and J lost 1 base, with 10 bases between them. CDR3 sequence (DNA): TGCGCCAGCAGCTTGGTACACGGGACGAACACTGAAGCTTTCTTT. This codes for CASSLVHGTNTEAFF.

The V gene is TRBV15, the J gene TRBJ2-7; a weak D match, TRBD1 (5 bases). Germline V gene sequence: CDR1 LNHNV, CDR2 YYDKDF (reference sequence). V dropped 0 bases and J dropped 5 bases, with 11 bases sitting between them. The CDR3 extends over 14 amino acids. CDR3 residues: CATSRDRAVDEQYF. The CDR3, as DNA: TGTGCCACCAGCAGAGACAGGGCGGTCGACGAGCAGTACTTC.

The chain recombines TRBV4-3 with TRBJ2-5; a weak D match, TRBD1 (6 bases). This CDR3 region has 17 residues. From germline, CDR1 is LGHNA and CDR2 YSLEER. Trimming shortened V by 3 bases and J by 7 bases, and 24 bases separated the two germline ends. CDR3 protein: CASSQENREKVEGTQYF. The CDR3 DNA is TGCGCCAGCAGCCAGGAGAACAGGGAGAAGGTAGAGGGGACCCAGTACTTC.

CDR3 coding DNA: TGTGCCAGCAGCCCACAGGGCTCTGGAAACACCATATATTTT. This encodes CASSPQGSGNTIYF. The V call is TRBV5-6, the J call TRBJ1-3; D perhaps matches TRBD1 (6 bases). This CDR3 is built from 14 residues. Germline V gene data show CDR1 as SGHDT and CDR2 as YYEEEE. The V end lost 4 bases, the J end lost 0 bases, and 8 bases lay between the germline ends.

This chain links TRBV6-5 with TRBJ2-7; weak D call: TRBD2 (5 bases). The CDR3 totals 13 residues. Trimming cost V 6 bases and J 3 bases, with 12 bases left between them. Germline V gives CDR1 MNHEY, CDR2 SVGAGI. This CDR3 reads CASSRGFFYEQYF. As DNA, the CDR3 is TGTGCCAGCAGCAGAGGGTTTTTCTACGAGCAGTACTTC.

The V and J genes are TRBV21-1 and TRBJ2-7; the D call in the table, TRBD2, was not verified against the DNA. TRBV21-1 is tagged as a pseudogene. The CDR3 spans 16 residues. Written as DNA, the CDR3 is TGTGCCAGCAGCAAAGGGGACGGGAGGACTCCATACGAGCAGTACTTC. Translation gives CASSKGDGRTPYEQYF.

The chain is built from TRBV5-4 and TRBJ2-7; D may be TRBD1 (6 bases). Germline CDR1 reads SGHNT; CDR2 reads YYREEE (reference sequence). This CDR3 has 13 amino acids. The V and J ends lost 1 base and 7 bases respectively, with 12 bases between them. CDR3 in amino acids: CASSLPGAREQYF. The CDR3, as DNA: TGTGCCAGCAGCTTGCCAGGGGCCAGGGAGCAGTACTTC.

V and J are TRBV11-1 and TRBJ2-7; perhaps D is TRBD1 or TRBD2 (5 bases each). The CDR3 consists of 15 residues. The germline V gene encodes CDR1 SGHAT and CDR2 FQDESV (reference sequence). Between the trimmed V and J ends, which lost 5 bases and 0 bases, there was a span of 14 bases. CDR3 sequence (DNA): TGTGCCAGCAGCCGTCCCGGGACGGTCTCCTACGAGCAGTACTTC. It codes for CASSRPGTVSYEQYF. The entire variable domain, with the rest obtained from reference TRBV11-1 and TRBJ2-7, is as follows: EAEVAQSPRYKITEKSQAVAFWCDPISGHATLYWYRQILGQGPELLVQFQDESVVDDSQLPKDRFSAERLKGVDSTLKIQPAELGDSAMYLCASSRPGTVSYEQYFGPGTRLTVT.

The CDR3 bases are TGTGCCAGCAGCTTGGGGACTAGCGGCTACGAGCAGTACTTC. Its protein product is CASSLGTSGYEQYF. The gene calls are TRBV5-4 and TRBJ2-7; 10 bases align to TRBD2. V lost 0 bases, J lost 3 bases, and 0 bases stayed unmatched. The CDR3 has 14 residues. Per germline, CDR1 SGHNT and CDR2 YYREEE (reference sequence).

This clone was seen only a few times. This chain links TRBV27 with TRBJ2-3; 12 nucleotides agree with TRBD2. Germline CDR1 reads MNHEY; CDR2 reads SMNVEV (reference sequence). This CDR3 is 16 amino acids long. Losses at the gene ends were 4 bases for V and 7 bases for J; bases not matched to a gene: 9. The CDR3 is CASSWTRLAGANTQYF. DNA for the CDR3: TGTGCCAGCAGTTGGACCCGACTAGCGGGAGCGAATACGCAGTATTTT.

This chain joins TRBV7-9 and TRBJ2-1; 9 bases line up with TRBD2. Germline lookup yields CDR1 SEHNR and CDR2 FQNEAQ (reference sequence). This CDR3 is built from 15 residues. V was pared by 2 bases and J by 8 bases, with 7 bases of the junction left unmatched. The CDR3 region is CASSLSGGGGDEQFF. Here the CDR3 DNA reads TGTGCCAGCAGCTTAAGCGGCGGGGGGGGAGATGAGCAGTTCTTC. Full variable domain (missing parts from reference TRBV7-9 and TRBJ2-1): DTGVSQNPRHKITKRGQNVTFRCDPISEHNRLYWYRQTLGQGPEFLTYFQNEAQLEKSRLLSDRFSAERPKGSFSTLEIQRTEQGDSAMYLCASSLSGGGGDEQFFGPGTRLTVL.